This passage covers 8 T cell receptor beta chains from one sample sequenced in a study of beta chain features in type 1 diabetes. General study findings and limits: A moderate, significant TCRB CDR3 shortening appeared in type 1 diabetes across four CD4+ subsets.

Investigators reverse transcribed all isolated RNA, so they sequenced expressed TCRB transcripts. Produced via immunoSEQ multiplex PCR; TCRdb's table is partial and in-frame only. The data contain over 600,000 clones, around 12% of them singletons. Antigen specificity for these receptors is unknown. The sample taken for sequencing was naive CD4+ T cells from blood. All receptors come from a young man with type 1 diabetes.

The V gene is TRBV7-2, the J gene TRBJ2-7; 8 bases agree with TRBD1. After removal of 5 bases from V and 3 bases from J, the junction contained 9 bases not matched to a gene. The V gene's germline CDR1 is SGHTA and CDR2 FQGNSA. The length of the CDR3 is 15 residues. CDR3 sequence: CASSLHGQGVYEQYF. The CDR3 nucleotides are TGTGCCAGCAGCCTGCACGGACAGGGCGTCTACGAGCAGTACTTC. Drawing the rest from reference TRBV7-2 and TRBJ2-7, the complete variable domain is GAGVSQSPSNKVTEKGKDVELRCDPISGHTALYWYRQSLGQGLEFLIYFQGNSAPDKSGLPSDRFSAERTGGSVSTLTIQRTQQEDSAVYLCASSLHGQGVYEQYFGPGTRLTVT.

This chain uses TRBV5-1 with TRBJ2-5; the D call may be TRBD1 or TRBD2 (6 bases each). In germline, CDR1 is SGHRS, CDR2 YFSETQ. The CDR3 consists of 15 residues. Between the trimmed V and J ends, which lost 2 bases and 2 bases, there was a span of 13 bases. The CDR3 loop reads CASSFQGTPQETQYF. CDR3 in DNA: TGCGCCAGCAGCTTCCAGGGGACTCCGCAAGAGACCCAGTACTTC.

This clone was seen only a few times. The chain couples TRBV4-3 to TRBJ1-3; no definite D call. Trimming cost V 0 bases and J 0 bases, with 9 bases left between them. The CDR3 covers 16 residues. Germline V gives CDR1 LGHNA, CDR2 YSLEER. The CDR3 nucleotides read TGCGCCAGCAGCCAAGACCCGGGAAACTCTGGAAACACCATATATTTT. It yields the protein CASSQDPGNSGNTIYF.

This clone has only a few counts. The rearrangement links TRBV5-1 to TRBJ2-2; 10 bases are a match to TRBD1. V lost 4 bases to trimming and J lost 2 bases; unmatched junction nucleotides: 11. The germline V gene encodes CDR1 SGHRS and CDR2 YFSETQ. The CDR3 has 18 amino acids. The CDR3 DNA sequence: TGCGCCAGCAGCCCCCTACCGGACAGGGGGGCCAACACCGGGGAGCTGTTTTTT. Its protein product is CASSPLPDRGANTGELFF.

V is TRBV5-8 and J is TRBJ1-2; D uncertain. The CDR3 length is 14 residues. V gave up 6 bases and J gave up 4 bases, with 16 bases separating them. CDR1 is SGHTS, CDR2 YDEGEE, per germline. CDR3 loop: CASITSSFSYGYTF. In DNA form, the CDR3 reads TGTGCCAGCATCACCTCCTCGTTTTCCTATGGCTACACCTTC.

This clone was seen only a few times. This chain connects TRBV30 to TRBJ1-4, with 7 bases aligning to TRBD1. The CDR3 is 13 amino acids. CDR1 is GTSNPN, CDR2 SVGIG, per germline (reference sequence). V shed 4 bases and J 10 bases; nucleotides not matched to a gene: 9. The CDR3 reads CAWKLKGAVKLFF. Here the CDR3 DNA reads TGTGCCTGGAAACTAAAGGGGGCCGTAAAACTGTTTTTT.

This chain uses TRBV9 with TRBJ1-1; TRBD1 agrees at 8 bases. Germline V CDR1 and CDR2: SGDLS, YYNGEE. V dropped 3 bases and J dropped 3; count of bases not matched to a gene: 7. This CDR3 contains 15 residues. CDR3 region: CASSARTTGDTEAFF. The CDR3, as DNA: TGTGCCAGCAGCGCGCGCACGACAGGGGACACTGAAGCTTTCTTT.

In DNA, the CDR3 is TGCGCCAGCAGCGGGCTCCCGGGACAGGGAGAGACCCAGTACTTC. Its translation is CASSGLPGQGETQYF. V and J are TRBV5-1 and TRBJ2-5, with 9 bases fitting TRBD1. J lost 4 bases, V lost 4 bases, and 8 bases had no gene match. There are 15 residues in the CDR3. CDR1 and CDR2 from the germline V gene are SGHRS and YFSETQ. The full variable domain, its missing parts supplied by reference TRBV5-1 and TRBJ2-5, is KAGVTQTPRYLIKTRGQQVTLSCSPISGHRSVSWYQQTPGQGLQFLFEYFSETQRNKGNFPGRFSGRQFSNSRSEMNVSTLELGDSALYLCASSGLPGQGETQYFGPGTRLLVL.